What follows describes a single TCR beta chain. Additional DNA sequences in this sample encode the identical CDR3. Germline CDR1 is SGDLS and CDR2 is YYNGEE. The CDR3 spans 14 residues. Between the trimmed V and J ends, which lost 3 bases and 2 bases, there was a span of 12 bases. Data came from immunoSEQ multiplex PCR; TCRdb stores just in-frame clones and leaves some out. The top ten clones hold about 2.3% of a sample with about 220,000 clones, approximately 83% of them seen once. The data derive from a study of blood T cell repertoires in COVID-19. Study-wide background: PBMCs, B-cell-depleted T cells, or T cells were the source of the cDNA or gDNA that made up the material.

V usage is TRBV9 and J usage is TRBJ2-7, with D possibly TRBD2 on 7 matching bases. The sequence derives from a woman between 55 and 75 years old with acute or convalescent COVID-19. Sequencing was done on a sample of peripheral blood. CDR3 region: CASSAGGPPYEQYF. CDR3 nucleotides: TGTGCCAGCAGCGCGGGGGGCCCCCCCTACGAGCAGTACTTC. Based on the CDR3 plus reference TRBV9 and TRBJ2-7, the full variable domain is DSGVTQTPKHLITATGQRVTLRCSPRSGDLSVYWYQQSLDQGLQFLIQYYNGEERAKGNILERFSAQQFPDLHSELNLSSLELGDSALYFCASSAGGPPYEQYFGPGTRLTVT.